This TCR beta chain was obtained from a study of brain T cells in children with intractable seizures. Clones were sequenced by immunoSEQ multiplex PCR, and TCRdb holds only the in-frame ones, with some missing. The sample consists of roughly 80,000 clones, under 95% of them appearing once. The V gene's germline CDR1 is SNHLY and CDR2 FYNNEI. This CDR3 contains 14 residues. V was trimmed by 11 bases and J by 2 bases, leaving 15 bases between them. The chain has TRBV2 and TRBJ2-2; D gene unclear. Material: peripheral blood, obtained at surgery. The TCR sequence derives from a girl aged 2-10 years with Rasmussen encephalitis and intractable seizures. The CDR3 nucleotides are TGTGCCGTGTCCGTCGCAGAAAACACCGGGGAGCTGTTTTTT. Protein product: CAVSVAENTGELFF.